This is a list of T cell receptor beta chains from one sample in a study of cytomegalovirus exposure and HLA in healthy donors. Assay: immunoSEQ multiplex PCR; the TCRdb copy retains only in-frame clones and omits some. The table has roughly 180,000 clones, 70% to 80% seen once. Specimen: PBMCs. The source is a male donor in good health and CMV-seronegative. CDR3s include the opening cysteine and the closing phenylalanine or tryptophan. A D gene is named only where the DNA matches it firmly. Rows may omit the clone size; those that give it use once, few, many or a size class.

size	V	J	D	CDR3	DNA
NA	TRBV6-4	TRBJ1-4	NA	CASSDGREASTNEKLFF	TGTGCCAGCAGTGACGGCAGGGAGGCCTCAACTAATGAAAAACTGTTTTTT
NA	TRBV7-6	TRBJ2-7	NA	CASSVGTSILSYEQYF	TGTGCCAGCAGCGTCGGGACTTCGATCCTCTCCTACGAGCAGTACTTC
NA	TRBV5-1	TRBJ2-4	TRBD2	CASSLLAGVFTKNIQYF	TGCGCCAGCAGCTTGCTTGCGGGAGTCTTTACCAAAAACATTCAGTACTTC
NA	TRBV7-6	TRBJ2-1	NA	CASSSTLVRFF	TGTGCCAGCAGCTCAACCCTAGTTCGGTTCTTC
NA	TRBV25-1	TRBJ2-7	NA	CASSETFYEQYF	TGTGCCAGCAGTGAAACTTTCTACGAGCAGTACTTC
NA	TRBV6-5	TRBJ2-1	TRBD1	CASSLTGGSYNEQFF	TGTGCCAGCAGTCTGACAGGGGGCTCCTACAATGAGCAGTTCTTC
few	TRBV28	TRBJ2-1	TRBD2	CASSLRREGHNEQFF	TGTGCCAGCAGTTTAAGGCGGGAGGGCCACAATGAGCAGTTCTTC
NA	TRBV27	TRBJ1-1	NA	CASRPGHLNTEAFF	TGTGCCAGCAGACCTGGACATTTGAACACTGAAGCTTTCTTT
NA	TRBV6-5	TRBJ2-7	TRBD2	CASSYSGLASEQYF	TGTGCCAGCAGTTACTCGGGACTAGCTTCCGAGCAGTACTTC
NA	TRBV27	TRBJ1-5	NA	CASSLFGGDQPQHF	TGTGCCAGCAGTTTATTCGGTGGAGATCAGCCCCAGCATTTT
NA	TRBV6-5	TRBJ2-4	TRBD2	CASSLIAGGAKNIQYF	TGTGCCAGCAGTTTAATAGCGGGAGGTGCCAAAAACATTCAGTACTTC
NA	TRBV12-5	TRBJ1-4	NA	CASGLRVGPGWAKLFF	TGTGCTAGTGGTTTGCGGGTTGGGCCAGGGTGGGCAAAACTGTTTTTT
NA	TRBV9	TRBJ1-3	NA	CASSARVSGNTIYF	TGTGCCAGCAGCGCACGGGTATCTGGAAACACCATATATTTT
NA	TRBV9	TRBJ1-1	NA	CASSVARGNPTEAFF	TGTGCCAGCAGCGTAGCTCGAGGGAACCCCACTGAAGCTTTCTTT
NA	TRBV2	TRBJ1-5	NA	CASSPGQINQPQHF	TGTGCCAGCAGCCCAGGACAGATCAATCAGCCCCAGCATTTT
NA	TRBV7-9	TRBJ1-1	TRBD1	CASSLALGQGDTEAFF	TGTGCCAGCAGCTTGGCCTTGGGACAGGGAGACACTGAAGCTTTCTTT
NA	TRBV4-1	TRBJ1-2	TRBD1	CASSQESFGTVIYGYTF	TGCGCCAGCAGCCAAGAGTCGTTCGGGACAGTTATCTATGGCTACACCTTC
once	TRBV30	TRBJ1-5	NA	CAWSQQGNQPQHF	TGTGCCTGGAGTCAGCAGGGCAATCAGCCCCAGCATTTT
few	TRBV6-6	TRBJ2-7	TRBD2	CASRGREGTYEQYF	TGTGCCAGCAGAGGCAGGGAGGGGACTTACGAGCAGTACTTC
NA	TRBV6-6	TRBJ2-3	TRBD1	CASSYSRGQGTDTQYF	TGTGCCAGCAGTTACTCGAGGGGACAGGGAACAGATACGCAGTATTTT
NA	TRBV30	TRBJ1-5	NA	CAWSRDTNQPQHF	TGTGCCTGGAGCCGGGACACCAATCAGCCCCAGCATTTT
few	TRBV11-3	TRBJ1-1	TRBD1	CASSRGQQNTEAFF	TGTGCCAGCAGCAGGGGACAGCAGAACACTGAAGCTTTCTTT
NA	TRBV7-2	TRBJ1-4	TRBD1	CASSLVTGWGTNEKLFF	TGTGCCAGCAGCTTAGTGACAGGGTGGGGGACTAATGAAAAACTGTTTTTT
NA	TRBV20-1	TRBJ1-2	TRBD1	CSARDSSFTTF	TGCAGTGCTCGGGACAGCTCTTTTACCACCTTC